A single sample is the source of the 28 T cell receptor beta chains below, sequenced in a study of spatial heterogeneity in lung cancer. The time point is: sample taken at primary tumor resection. TCRdb re-derived calls from the 5' RACE reads in MiXCR, one entry per CDR3 protein. The sample lists about 45,000 distinct CDR3 sequences, 6.8% occurring once. The sample in question was PBMCs, obtained at surgery. The receptors were sampled from a female donor with early-stage non-small cell lung cancer.

This clonotype has at least ten counts. The V call is TRBV12-3 or TRBV12-4, the J call TRBJ1-6; 9 bases map to TRBD1. The CDR3 is made up of 15 amino acids. V dropped 2 bases and J dropped 7; count of bases not matched to a gene: 3. CDR3 sequence (DNA): TGTGCCAGCAGTTTACGTGGACAGGGGAATTCACCCCTCCACTTT. It specifies CASSLRGQGNSPLHF.

This clonotype was observed at least ten times. The V call is TRBV20-1, the J call TRBJ2-1, with 13 bases aligning to TRBD2. V lost 5 bases and J lost 0; bases outside the gene matches: 10. Germline-derived CDR1 and CDR2 are DFQATT and SNEGSKA (reference sequence). This CDR3 contains 18 residues. The CDR3 sequence: CSALTSGGALGSYNEQFF. The CDR3 coding sequence is TGCAGTGCTTTAACTAGCGGGGGGGCCTTGGGCTCCTACAATGAGCAGTTCTTC.

This clonotype came up a few times. The CDR3 here is CASSLEGAGYGTEAFF. The CDR3 DNA reads TGTGCCAGCAGCTTAGAAGGGGCAGGGTATGGCACTGAAGCTTTCTTT. The V gene is TRBV7-3, the J gene TRBJ1-1; D is perhaps TRBD1 (5 bases). Trimming took off 2 bases at V and 4 bases at J, with 17 bases between the two ends. The CDR3 is 16 amino acids. Per germline, CDR1 SGHTA and CDR2 FQGTGA.

This clonotype was detected many times. The chain joins TRBV2 to TRBJ2-7; tentative D call: TRBD1 (7 bases). The CDR3 spans 13 residues. V lost 2 bases and J lost 7, with 12 bases in between. Germline lookup yields CDR1 SNHLY and CDR2 FYNNEI. CDR3: CASSEYAGGEQYF. The CDR3, as DNA: TGTGCCAGCAGTGAATATGCAGGGGGGGAGCAGTACTTC.

The genes are TRBV12-3 or TRBV12-4 and TRBJ1-6; 9 nucleotides match TRBD1. The CDR3 totals 15 residues. V lost 6 bases to trimming and J lost 8 bases; unmatched junction nucleotides: 8. The CDR3 spells CASSPPGTGHSPLHF. The DNA for the CDR3 is TGTGCCAGCAGCCCGCCCGGGACAGGGCATTCACCCCTCCACTTT.

This clonotype was seen at least ten times. The chain combines TRBV5-5 with TRBJ2-3, with D possibly being TRBD1 (6 bases). The V and J ends lost 4 bases and 0 bases respectively, with 12 bases between them. The CDR3 consists of 15 residues. The V gene's germline CDR1 is SGHKS and CDR2 YYEKEE (reference sequence). CDR3 sequence (DNA): TGTGCCAGCAGCGATGACAGGCTAAGCACAGATACGCAGTATTTT. Translated: CASSDDRLSTDTQYF.

This chain uses TRBV3-1 with TRBJ2-7; 7 positions agree with TRBD1. Germline values: CDR1 LGHDT, CDR2 YNNKEL (reference sequence). Germline trimming cut 9 bases from V and 0 bases from J; bases unmatched to any gene: 5. This CDR3 has 13 residues. In nucleotides, the CDR3 is TGTGCCAGTACAGGGGAAATCTCCTACGAGCAGTACTTC. Residues: CASTGEISYEQYF.

This clonotype was observed a handful of times. The rearrangement uses TRBV7-9 and TRBJ1-1, with D maybe TRBD1 (5 bases). Germline CDR1 and CDR2: SEHNR and FQNEAQ (reference sequence). CDR3 length: 15 residues. The V end was cut by 5 bases, the J end by 1 base, with 14 bases between. CDR3 loop: CASSPEGGANTEAFF. In DNA, the CDR3 is TGTGCCAGCAGCCCAGAGGGAGGGGCGAACACTGAAGCTTTCTTT.

This clonotype was counted between two and nine times. V is TRBV5-1 and J is TRBJ1-1; maybe TRBD1 (6 bases). The V and J ends lost 0 bases and 0 bases respectively, with 21 bases between them. The V gene's germline CDR1 is SGHRS and CDR2 YFSETQ. This CDR3 spans 19 amino acids. The CDR3 protein is CASSLGIFTGLQMNTEAFF. In DNA, the CDR3 is TGCGCCAGCAGCTTGGGGATTTTTACAGGGTTGCAGATGAACACTGAAGCTTTCTTT.

This clonotype showed up many times. The gene calls are TRBV6-5 and TRBJ2-5; perhaps TRBD1 as D (5 bases). Germline V CDR1 and CDR2: MNHEY, SVGAGI. CDR3 length: 14 residues. Trimming left V 0 bases short and J 5 bases short, with 10 bases between. In nucleotides, the CDR3 is TGTGCCAGCAGTTACTCGGGGCTGGGGGAGACCCAGTACTTC. The encoded protein is CASSYSGLGETQYF.

This clonotype was seen many times. The chain is built from TRBV5-1 and TRBJ1-1, with a tentative D call TRBD1 (6 bases). Germline V gene sequence: CDR1 SGHRS, CDR2 YFSETQ. Trimming removed 0 bases from V and 0 bases from J, with 12 bases in between. CDR3 length: 16 amino acids. CDR3 DNA sequence: TGCGCCAGCAGCTTGGTAGCAGGGGCCCTGAACACTGAAGCTTTCTTT. It encodes CASSLVAGALNTEAFF. Together with reference TRBV5-1 and TRBJ1-1, the CDR3 gives the full variable domain: KAGVTQTPRYLIKTRGQQVTLSCSPISGHRSVSWYQQTPGQGLQFLFEYFSETQRNKGNFPGRFSGRQFSNSRSEMNVSTLELGDSALYLCASSLVAGALNTEAFFGQGTRLTVV.

The sample holds many counts of this clonotype. The chain's CDR3 is CASSLEAGSYNEQFF. The CDR3 DNA follows: TGCGCCAGCAGCTTGGAAGCGGGCTCCTACAATGAGCAGTTCTTC. This chain joins TRBV5-1 and TRBJ2-1, with D perhaps TRBD2 (6 bases). V gave up 0 bases and J gave up 0 bases, with 7 bases separating them. The CDR3 extends over 15 amino acids. CDR1 and CDR2 (germline): SGHRS, YFSETQ.

This clonotype was seen a few times. The chain carries TRBV2 and TRBJ2-7, with 9 bases fitting TRBD1. Losses at the gene ends were 4 bases for V and 6 bases for J; bases not matched to a gene: 7. Germline lookup yields CDR1 SNHLY and CDR2 FYNNEI. This CDR3 contains 14 residues. The CDR3 here is CASSVGTGSPEQYF. In nucleotides, the CDR3 is TGTGCCAGCAGTGTGGGGACAGGGAGCCCCGAGCAGTACTTC.

This clonotype was detected many times. The chain links TRBV18 to TRBJ2-7, with 8 bases that match TRBD1. J gave up 2 bases and V 0 bases, and 3 bases lay outside the gene matches. CDR3 length equals 15 residues. Germline assignment: CDR1 KGHSH and CDR2 LQKENI. CDR3: CASSPPGTGAYEQYF. CDR3 sequence (DNA): TGTGCCAGCTCACCACCCGGGACAGGAGCCTACGAGCAGTACTTC.

The chain couples TRBV20-1 to TRBJ2-3; 8 bases are a match to TRBD2. Germline V lookup: CDR1 DFQATT, CDR2 SNEGSKA (reference sequence). The CDR3 contains 14 residues. Trimming took 5 bases from V and 2 from J; bases not matched to a gene: 6. DNA of the CDR3: TGCAGTGCTCTCCGCGGGGGGTACACAGATACGCAGTATTTT. Its protein product is CSALRGGYTDTQYF.

This clonotype came up a few times. V usage is TRBV6-5 and J usage is TRBJ2-5; 7 bases line up with TRBD1. V shed 2 bases and J 3 bases; nucleotides not matched to a gene: 9. Germline CDR1 is MNHEY and CDR2 is SVGAGI. This CDR3 contains 16 residues. CDR3: CASSYADRFLKETQYF. The CDR3 bases are TGTGCCAGCAGTTACGCGGACAGGTTTCTTAAAGAGACCCAGTACTTC.

The chain combines TRBV3-1 with TRBJ2-3, with 7 bases lining up with TRBD2. Losses at the gene ends were 2 bases for V and 6 bases for J; bases not matched to a gene: 14. Germline CDR1 LGHDT, CDR2 YNNKEL (reference sequence). The CDR3 covers 17 residues. CDR3 in DNA: TGTGCCAGCAGCCAATCGAACGTAGCGGGCTTCCTGGATACGCAGTATTTT. It codes for CASSQSNVAGFLDTQYF.

This clonotype was seen ten or more times. This chain uses TRBV9 with TRBJ2-7; D uncertain. The CDR3 loop spans 11 amino acids. Germline CDR1 is SGDLS and CDR2 is YYNGEE. The V gene lost 7 bases and the J gene lost 0 bases, with 5 bases spanning the gap. CDR3: CASGSSYEQYF. For the CDR3, the DNA is TGTGCCAGCGGAAGCTCCTACGAGCAGTACTTC.

This clonotype was seen ten or more times. The chain employs TRBV4-1 and TRBJ2-3; 11 bases line up with TRBD1. Per germline, CDR1 MGHRA and CDR2 YSYEKL. V was clipped by 0 bases and J by 1 base; unmatched bases: 3. The CDR3 sequence is 17 residues long. The CDR3 protein is CASSQDWTGGGTDTQYF. For the CDR3, the DNA is TGCGCCAGCAGCCAAGACTGGACAGGGGGCGGCACAGATACGCAGTATTTT.

This clonotype has a single count. The chain is built from TRBV20-1 and TRBJ2-1; TRBD2 aligns across 10 bases. CDR1 is DFQATT, CDR2 SNEGSKA, per germline (reference sequence). This CDR3 is built from 14 residues. The ends lost 7 bases at V and 1 base at J; junction bases unmatched: 4. CDR3 DNA sequence: TGCAGTGGGACTAGCGGCTTTTCCTACAATGAGCAGTTCTTC. Translating it yields CSGTSGFSYNEQFF.

This clonotype showed up many times. V usage is TRBV24-1 and J usage is TRBJ1-5; 8 nucleotides line up with TRBD1. Germline CDR1 and CDR2: KGHDR and SFDVKD. The junction had 4 bases not matched to a gene; V was cut back by 4 bases and J by 0 bases. This CDR3 comprises 16 residues. The CDR3 coding sequence is TGTGCCACCAGTGAGCGTGGACAGGGTAGCAATCAGCCCCAGCATTTT. Amino acid sequence: CATSERGQGSNQPQHF.

This clonotype was seen at least ten times. This rearrangement joins TRBV7-2 to TRBJ1-2, with a possible D match to TRBD1 (5 bases). V was shortened by 5 bases and J by 1 base, with 20 bases between the two germline ends. The CDR3 loop spans 17 amino acids. The germline CDR1 and CDR2 sequences are SGHTA and FQGNSA. In DNA, the CDR3 is TGTGCCAGCAGCCCCCCATTGGGGGGGGGAATTAACTATGGCTACACCTTC. Encoded protein: CASSPPLGGGINYGYTF.

The table lists this clonotype with many counts. The rearrangement links TRBV7-2 to TRBJ2-5; maybe TRBD2 (5 bases). Between the trimmed V and J ends, which lost 3 bases and 4 bases, there was a span of 6 bases. Germline CDR1 reads SGHTA; CDR2 reads FQGNSA. The CDR3 runs 12 residues. The CDR3 DNA is TGTGCCAGCAGCTTGGAGGTAGAGACCCAGTACTTC. Its translation: CASSLEVETQYF.

Only a few counts were recorded for this clonotype. The chain recombines TRBV10-3 with TRBJ2-5, with TRBD1 matching over 7 bases. The CDR3 length is 14 residues. In germline, CDR1 is ENHRY, CDR2 SYGVKD. Trimming at V came to 1 base and at J to 5 bases, leaving 4 bases not matched to a gene. CDR3 sequence: CAISELQGTETQYF. The CDR3 DNA is TGTGCCATCAGTGAGTTACAGGGGACGGAGACCCAGTACTTC.

This clonotype was counted many times. The chain has TRBV5-1 and TRBJ1-6; D might be TRBD1 (5 bases). Trimming cost V 3 bases and J 7 bases, with 11 bases left between them. Germline CDR1 and CDR2: SGHRS and YFSETQ. The CDR3 is made up of 14 amino acids. In DNA, the CDR3 is TGCGCCAGCAGCTCGAGGCAGGGCAATTCACCCCTCCACTTT. The encoded protein is CASSSRQGNSPLHF.

This clonotype was counted ten times or more. J is TRBJ1-1 and V is TRBV29-1; D uncertain. V was trimmed by 8 bases and J by 0 bases, leaving 10 bases between them. The germline V gene encodes CDR1 SQVTM and CDR2 ANQGSEA. The CDR3 consists of 12 residues. The CDR3 sequence: CSPYGMNTEAFF. CDR3 DNA: TGCAGCCCTTACGGGATGAACACTGAAGCTTTCTTT.

This clonotype has a handful of counts. This chain links TRBV5-4 with TRBJ1-1; D gene ambiguous. Germline V gives CDR1 SGHNT, CDR2 YYREEE (reference sequence). Trimming left V 3 bases short and J 0 bases short, with 12 bases between. There are 15 residues in the CDR3. In nucleotides, the CDR3 is TGTGCCAGCAGCTCCGGTCGGGATATGAACACTGAAGCTTTCTTT. It codes for CASSSGRDMNTEAFF.

In this sample, this clonotype turned up many times. The chain is built from TRBV29-1 and TRBJ2-7, with D perhaps TRBD2 (5 bases). From germline, CDR1 is SQVTM and CDR2 ANQGSEA. V was pared by 4 bases and J by 5 bases, with 12 bases between. This CDR3 has 12 amino acids. CDR3 sequence: CSVGRDLDEQYF. CDR3 in DNA: TGCAGCGTTGGTCGGGATTTGGACGAGCAGTACTTC.